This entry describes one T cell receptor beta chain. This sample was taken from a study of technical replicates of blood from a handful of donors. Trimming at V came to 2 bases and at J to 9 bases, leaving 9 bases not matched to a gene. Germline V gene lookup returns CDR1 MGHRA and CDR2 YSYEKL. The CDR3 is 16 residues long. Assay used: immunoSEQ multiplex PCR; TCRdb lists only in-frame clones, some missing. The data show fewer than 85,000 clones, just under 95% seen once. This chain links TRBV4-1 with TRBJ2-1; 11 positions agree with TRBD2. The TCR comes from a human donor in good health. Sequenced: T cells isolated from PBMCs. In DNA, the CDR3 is TGCGCCAGCAGCCAATTTGATAGCGGGGGGGCCGGTGAGCAGTTCTTC. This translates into CASSQFDSGGAGEQFF.